The 27 T cell receptor beta chains below all came from one sample that was sequenced in a study of blood T cells in healthy people across ages. Then a second PCR, running roughly 6 to 11 cycles, was carried out with a sample-barcoded 5' primer and a J-beta primer mix. TCRdb recomputed calls from the 5' RACE reads with MiXCR, one row per CDR3 protein. The repertoire has around 800,000 distinct CDR3 sequences, approximately 65% of them found once; the top ten carry 25% to 35%. What was sequenced was blood. The receptors shown here come from a man aged 30 to 39 in good health.

This clonotype was recorded a few times. J is TRBJ2-5 and V is TRBV6-2 or TRBV6-3; D is perhaps TRBD1 (6 bases). This CDR3 contains 14 residues. V was clipped by 2 bases and J by 5 bases, with 12 bases between them. CDR1 is MNHEY and CDR2 is SVGEGT in the germline V gene. CDR3 in DNA: TGTGCCAGCAGTTACGGGGGCGCAGGCGAGACCCAGTACTTC. Protein: CASSYGGAGETQYF.

This clonotype was recorded once. A read error may produce the germline difference seen at one junction end. The chain carries TRBV5-5 and TRBJ2-5; possible D gene TRBD1, 6 bases. This CDR3 comprises 15 residues. CDR1 and CDR2 from the germline V gene are SGHKS and YYEKEE (reference sequence). The CDR3 DNA reads as TGTGCCGGCAGCTTGAGGTCCCAGGGGCAAGAGACCCAGTACTTC. It codes for CAGSLRSQGQETQYF.

This chain connects TRBV29-1 to TRBJ2-7, with a tentative D call TRBD2 (5 bases). Germline values: CDR1 SQVTM, CDR2 ANQGSEA. The CDR3 length is 15 residues. V shed 4 bases and J shed 0 bases, with 16 bases lying between them. CDR3 region: CSVGVGLGSSYEQYF. CDR3 DNA sequence: TGCAGCGTTGGTGTGGGATTAGGGAGCTCCTACGAGCAGTACTTC.

The J gene is TRBJ2-1, the V gene TRBV6-2 or TRBV6-3; D unresolved. The CDR3 length is 15 residues. V was pared by 8 bases and J by 2 bases, with 16 bases between. Germline V CDR1 and CDR2: MNHEY, SVGEGT. CDR3 loop: CASGHGHPAYNEQFF. For the CDR3, the DNA is TGTGCCAGCGGCCATGGGCACCCCGCCTACAATGAGCAGTTCTTC.

This clonotype has more than one count but fewer than ten. The chain has TRBV14 and TRBJ2-7, with D possibly matching TRBD1 (5 bases). The length of the CDR3 is 14 residues. Per the germline V gene, CDR1 is SGHDN and CDR2 is FVKESK. The V end lost 3 bases, the J end lost 2 bases, and 11 bases lay between the germline ends. The CDR3 DNA sequence: TGTGCCAGCAGCCAGGCACAGGATCCCTACGAGCAGTACTTC. It yields the protein CASSQAQDPYEQYF.

This chain links TRBV4-2 with TRBJ2-5; 9 bases fit TRBD2. After removal of 5 bases from V and 3 bases from J, the junction contained 7 bases not matched to a gene. This CDR3 has 15 amino acids. Germline-derived CDR1 and CDR2 are LGHNA and YNFKEQ. The DNA for the CDR3 is TGTGCCAGCAGCGATCGTTTAGCGGGGGAAGAGACCCAGTACTTC. Amino acids: CASSDRLAGEETQYF.

The genes are TRBV29-1 and TRBJ2-7, with D hard to call. V shed 7 bases and J shed 5 bases, with 12 bases lying between them. This CDR3 comprises 11 residues. Germline lookup yields CDR1 SQVTM and CDR2 ANQGSEA. As DNA, the CDR3 is TGCAGCGGCGGCGAGTGGAACGAGCAGTACTTC. This encodes CSGGEWNEQYF.

The rearrangement uses TRBV6-5 and TRBJ2-1; possible D gene TRBD1, 7 bases. Germline CDR1 is MNHEY and CDR2 is SVGAGI. V dropped 6 bases and J dropped 7 bases, with 16 bases sitting between them. The CDR3 loop spans 14 amino acids. In nucleotides, the CDR3 is TGTGCCAGCAGCCAGAGGAGGGGGCGAAATGAGCAGTTCTTC. It yields the protein CASSQRRGRNEQFF.

V is TRBV29-1 and J is TRBJ2-3; tentatively, D is TRBD2 (6 bases). Germline CDR1 is SQVTM and CDR2 is ANQGSEA. The CDR3 covers 18 residues. The V end was cut by 1 base, the J end by 4 bases, with 24 bases between. As DNA, the CDR3 is TGCAGCGTTGAAGGGGGGAGGCCGTTCCCCAAGGATGCAGATACGCAGTATTTT. It is translated as CSVEGGRPFPKDADTQYF.

V usage is TRBV7-9 and J usage is TRBJ2-3, with D hard to call. Germline CDR1 SEHNR, CDR2 FQNEAQ (reference sequence). V lost 0 bases and J 8 bases, leaving 9 bases between the germline ends. CDR3 length: 13 amino acids. CDR3 sequence (DNA): TGTGCCAGCAGCTTAGCCCCGCATAGTACGCAGTATTTT. It specifies CASSLAPHSTQYF.

The chain couples TRBV7-3 to TRBJ1-1; D is perhaps TRBD1 (5 bases). Germline values: CDR1 SGHTA, CDR2 FQGTGA. Trimming pared 6 bases from V and 0 bases from J, leaving 11 bases between. The CDR3 contains 14 residues. In DNA, the CDR3 is TGTGCCAGCAGTCCTTCGACAGTGAACACTGAAGCTTTCTTT. This translates into CASSPSTVNTEAFF.

The rearrangement links TRBV11-2 to TRBJ2-3; D gene ambiguous. V was cut by 3 bases and J by 5 bases, with 21 bases left in between. This CDR3 spans 17 amino acids. Germline V gene sequence: CDR1 SGHAT, CDR2 FQNNGV. The CDR3 sequence is CASSLSRRQPPRDTQYF. The CDR3 region has the DNA TGTGCCAGCAGCTTGTCTAGGCGCCAGCCGCCGCGAGATACGCAGTATTTT. Filled out from reference TRBV11-2 and TRBJ2-3, the complete variable domain reads EAGVAQSPRYKIIEKRQSVAFWCNPISGHATLYWYQQILGQGPKLLIQFQNNGVVDDSQLPKDRFSAERLKGVDSTLKIQPAKLEDSAVYLCASSLSRRQPPRDTQYFGPGTRLTVL.

The genes are TRBV20-1 and TRBJ1-6; D is undetermined. This CDR3 is built from 14 residues. V was trimmed by 3 bases and J by 6 bases, leaving 12 bases between them. The V gene's germline CDR1 is DFQATT and CDR2 SNEGSKA (reference sequence). The CDR3 DNA follows: TGCAGTGCTAGGAGGGAACCACCTAATTCACCCCTCCACTTT. It encodes CSARREPPNSPLHF.

The gene calls are TRBV7-2 and TRBJ2-1, with 7 bases fitting TRBD1. Looked up from germline, CDR1 is SGHTA and CDR2 is FQGNSA. The CDR3 has 14 amino acids. J gave up 9 bases and V 1 base, and 6 bases lay outside the gene matches. CDR3 DNA sequence: TGTGCCAGCAGCTTAGGACAGGGATGGGGTGAGCAGTTCTTC. Translated, it gives CASSLGQGWGEQFF.

The gene calls are TRBV10-3 and TRBJ1-4; unclear D gene. Germline V CDR1 and CDR2: ENHRY, SYGVKD. Trimming took 0 bases from V and 5 from J, leaving 10 bases between them. The CDR3 length is 15 residues. The CDR3 DNA is TGTGCCATCAGTGAGTCGGGAGGGTTCAATGAAAAACTGTTTTTT. Translated, it gives CAISESGGFNEKLFF.

This clonotype was counted only a few times. The chain has TRBV7-2 and TRBJ1-2; D not certain. Germline loops: CDR1 SGHTA, CDR2 FQGNSA. The CDR3 covers 12 residues. The V gene lost 2 bases and the J gene lost 6 bases, with 7 bases spanning the gap. This CDR3 is CASSLKAHGYTF. In DNA, the CDR3 is TGTGCCAGCAGCTTAAAAGCCCATGGCTACACCTTC.

V usage is TRBV20-1 and J usage is TRBJ2-5; tentative D call: TRBD1 (5 bases). Trimming stripped 3 bases from V and 1 base from J, with 12 bases between. Germline V lookup: CDR1 DFQATT, CDR2 SNEGSKA (reference sequence). The CDR3 totals 14 residues. As DNA, the CDR3 is TGCAGTGCTAGTGTGGGCCAGGGCCAAGAGACCCAGTACTTC. Translation: CSASVGQGQETQYF.

This rearrangement joins TRBV28 to TRBJ1-1; weak D call: TRBD1 (5 bases). V was trimmed by 6 bases and J by 1 base, leaving 15 bases between them. Per germline, CDR1 MDHEN and CDR2 SYDVKM. This CDR3 is built from 15 residues. The CDR3 DNA sequence: TGTGCCAGCAGCCGGGGCCGGAGGGGGAACACTGAAGCTTTCTTT. This codes for CASSRGRRGNTEAFF.

This clonotype was recorded only once. This sequence joins TRBV7-2 and TRBJ2-5, with TRBD2 matching 7 bases. Unmatched junction bases numbered 11, after V lost 3 bases and J lost 4 bases. Looked up from germline, CDR1 is SGHTA and CDR2 is FQGNSA. The length of the CDR3 is 16 residues. CDR3: CASSFSHRGVVETQYF. CDR3 sequence (DNA): TGTGCCAGCAGCTTTTCCCACCGGGGGGTAGTAGAGACCCAGTACTTC.

The J gene is TRBJ2-7, the V gene TRBV29-1; perhaps TRBD1 as D (5 bases). CDR3 length: 13 residues. The germline gives CDR1 SQVTM, CDR2 ANQGSEA. Trimming shortened V by 4 bases and J by 3 bases, and 13 bases separated the two germline ends. This CDR3 is CSVGGGVSYEQYF. DNA of the CDR3: TGCAGCGTTGGGGGCGGTGTCAGCTACGAGCAGTACTTC.

This CDR3 reads CASSPNTHRGLLNEQYF. The DNA of the CDR3 is TGTGCCAGCAGTCCCAACACCCACAGGGGGCTTTTGAACGAGCAGTACTTC. V is TRBV6-6 and J is TRBJ2-4; 9 bases fit TRBD1. The DNA end is more similar to TRBJ2-7, so the J call may be wrong. Germline CDR1 and CDR2: MNHNY and SVGAGI (reference sequence). The CDR3 has 17 amino acids.

V is TRBV5-5 and J is TRBJ1-2; D perhaps matches TRBD1 (6 bases). With 4 bases removed from V and 1 base from J, the gap between germline ends came to 17 bases. This CDR3 is built from 16 residues. Germline V gene data show CDR1 as SGHKS and CDR2 as YYEKEE (reference sequence). The CDR3 here is CASSRGTPGLNYGYTF. The CDR3 region has the DNA TGTGCCAGCAGCCGAGGGACACCAGGCCTTAACTATGGCTACACCTTC. The complete variable domain, with remaining parts taken from reference TRBV5-5 and TRBJ1-2, reads DAGVTQSPTHLIKTRGQQVTLRCSPISGHKSVSWYQQVLGQGPQFIFQYYEKEERGRGNFPDRFSARQFPNYSSELNVNALLLGDSALYLCASSRGTPGLNYGYTFGSGTRLTVV.

The chain joins TRBV12-3 or TRBV12-4 to TRBJ2-7; 10 bases line up with TRBD2. The CDR3 has 14 amino acids. V lost 3 bases and J lost 3; bases outside the gene matches: 2. CDR3: CASSFRTSGYEQYF. In DNA form, the CDR3 reads TGTGCCAGCAGTTTCCGGACTAGCGGCTACGAGCAGTACTTC.

This clonotype was picked up a small number of times. The chain combines TRBV20-1 with TRBJ2-1; 10 bases map to TRBD2. The CDR3 has 16 amino acids. Germline-derived CDR1 and CDR2 are DFQATT and SNEGSKA (reference sequence). With V trimmed by 6 bases and J by 5 bases, 13 bases remained unmatched. The CDR3 nucleotides are TGCAGTGCCCCCTCTGTTAGAGCGGGGGGGAACAATGAGCAGTTCTTC. This codes for CSAPSVRAGGNNEQFF.

J is TRBJ1-2 and V is TRBV25-1; TRBD1 matches 7 bases. This CDR3 spans 13 amino acids. Trimming at V came to 1 base and at J to 7 bases, leaving 3 bases not matched to a gene. Germline loops: CDR1 MGHDK, CDR2 SYGVNS. CDR3 bases: TGTGCCAGCAGTGAATCGACAGGGCTTGGCTACACCTTC. Protein product: CASSESTGLGYTF.

V usage is TRBV28 and J usage is TRBJ1-2; 10 bases map to TRBD1. The germline CDR1 and CDR2 sequences are MDHEN and SYDVKM. J gave up 6 bases and V 10 bases, and 14 bases lay outside the gene matches. The CDR3 is 15 residues long. The chain's CDR3 is CATLPGDRGGHGYTF. CDR3 coding DNA: TGTGCCACTCTGCCGGGGGACAGGGGAGGACATGGCTACACCTTC.

The CDR3 loop reads CAINSGTGGYEQYF. The CDR3 bases are TGTGCCATCAATAGCGGGACAGGAGGCTACGAGCAGTACTTC. This chain joins TRBV10-3 and TRBJ2-7; the D gene could be TRBD1 or TRBD2 (8 bases each). Germline CDR1 reads ENHRY; CDR2 reads SYGVKD. CDR3 length: 14 residues. V shed 7 bases and J shed 3 bases, with 16 bases lying between them.